Below, 21 T cell receptor beta chains from the same sample are listed, as sequenced in a study of monozygotic twins with inflammatory bowel disease. Reanalyzing the 5' RACE reads, TCRdb keeps one entry per CDR3 protein, without DNA. There are roughly 160,000 distinct CDR3 sequences in the sample, with 2% to 2.5% held by the top ten. Sequenced material: blood. These receptors were collected from a human donor with ulcerative colitis or Crohn's disease, or a healthy co-twin of an affected twin (not recorded which).

The V and J genes are TRBV4-2 and TRBJ2-1; no DNA is available, so the TRBD1 call from TCRdb remains unchecked. The CDR3 is made up of 16 amino acids. The V gene's germline CDR1 is LGHNA and CDR2 YNFKEQ. Here the CDR3 reads CASSQEAGGDYNEQFF.

The chain is built from TRBV20-1 and TRBJ1-2; TCRdb's D call, TRBD1, is unchecked because there is no DNA. CDR3 size: 17 residues. Germline-derived CDR1 and CDR2 are DFQATT and SNEGSKA (reference sequence). The CDR3 loop reads CSASAFTRDSSNYGYTF.

The V gene is TRBV12-3 or TRBV12-4, the J gene TRBJ2-1; as DNA is missing, the TRBD2 call by TCRdb cannot be tested. The CDR3 length is 15 residues. The CDR3 spells CASSFFAGGGNEQFF.

The chain couples TRBV3-1 to TRBJ2-5; the D call from TCRdb, TRBD2, cannot be confirmed without DNA. This CDR3 has 16 residues. Per germline, CDR1 LGHDT and CDR2 YNNKEL (reference sequence). The CDR3 region is CASSPLKSGVQETQYF.

J is TRBJ1-1 and V is TRBV11-2. Germline CDR1 and CDR2: SGHAT and FQNNGV. This CDR3 comprises 13 residues. The CDR3 loop reads CASSSLLTTEAFF.

The V call is TRBV7-3, the J call TRBJ1-1; TCRdb indicates TRBD1, and absent DNA this call remains unverified. CDR1 is SGHTA and CDR2 is FQGTGA in the germline V gene. The CDR3 consists of 13 residues. This chain's CDR3 is CASSPNTGTEAFF.

The V call is TRBV28, the J call TRBJ2-3; TCRdb's assignment of TRBD1 cannot be checked, as there is no DNA. CDR3 length equals 17 residues. CDR1 is MDHEN and CDR2 is SYDVKM in the germline V gene. The CDR3 reads CASSLPGGTLASDTQYF.

The V and J genes are TRBV5-6 and TRBJ2-7; TCRdb proposes TRBD2, but this gene call is untestable without DNA. Germline V lookup: CDR1 SGHDT, CDR2 YYEEEE. The CDR3 sequence is 17 residues long. CDR3 residues: CASSYALAGGNTDEQYF.

CDR3 amino acids: CASRPDGVVTDTQYF. V and J are TRBV6-2 or TRBV6-3 and TRBJ2-3. CDR1 and CDR2 from the germline V gene are MNHEY and SVGEGT. The CDR3 is 15 residues long.

V usage is TRBV6-1 and J usage is TRBJ2-5; TCRdb picks TRBD2, but there is no DNA to check that call. This CDR3 region has 14 residues. Germline V gene lookup returns CDR1 MNHNS and CDR2 SASEGT. The CDR3 region is CASSQERETETQYF.

The rearrangement uses TRBV7-2 and TRBJ2-1; absent DNA, TCRdb's TRBD1 call cannot be checked. The CDR3 runs to 15 residues. CDR1 is SGHTA and CDR2 is FQGNSA in the germline V gene. The CDR3 loop reads CASSFGTVDYNEQFF. The full variable domain, with the rest looked up from reference TRBV7-2 and TRBJ2-1, is GAGVSQSPSNKVTEKGKDVELRCDPISGHTALYWYRQSLGQGLEFLIYFQGNSAPDKSGLPSDRFSAERTGGSVSTLTIQRTQQEDSAVYLCASSFGTVDYNEQFFGPGTRLTVL.

The chain uses TRBV4-2 and TRBJ1-3. There are 15 residues in the CDR3. The germline V gene encodes CDR1 LGHNA and CDR2 YNFKEQ. CDR3: CASSQEVRGGHTIYF.

The chain has TRBV19 and TRBJ1-4. The CDR3 consists of 13 residues. Germline assignment: CDR1 LNHDA and CDR2 SQIVND (reference sequence). CDR3 amino acids: CASSGRLNEKLFF.

The chain couples TRBV7-2 to TRBJ1-3; TCRdb's assignment of TRBD1 cannot be checked, as there is no DNA. Germline V CDR1 and CDR2: SGHTA, FQGNSA. CDR3 length: 16 residues. This CDR3 is CASSLGPGTSGNTIYF.

This chain uses TRBV12-5 with TRBJ2-7. Germline V gene sequence: CDR1 LGHNT, CDR2 FRNRAP. The CDR3 has 16 amino acids. CDR3 sequence: CASGLGRTGANYEQYF.

The V and J genes are TRBV11-3 and TRBJ1-2; TCRdb returns TRBD1, unconfirmable since there is no DNA. This CDR3 is 15 amino acids long. The germline V gene encodes CDR1 SGHNT and CDR2 YENEEA. CDR3 amino acids: CASSLPGRGDYGYTF.

The chain uses TRBV28 and TRBJ1-1; TCRdb indicates TRBD1, and absent DNA this call remains unverified. This CDR3 comprises 14 residues. CDR1 and CDR2 (germline): MDHEN, SYDVKM. This chain's CDR3 is CASSPPKGDTKAFF.

The rearrangement links TRBV28 to TRBJ1-1; no DNA is available, so the TRBD1 call from TCRdb remains unchecked. The CDR3 contains 15 residues. Germline V CDR1 and CDR2: MDHEN, SYDVKM. CDR3 in amino acids: CASSFMTGAVTEAFF.

J is TRBJ2-4 and V is TRBV19. The CDR3 runs to 11 residues. CDR1 is LNHDA, CDR2 SQIVND, per germline (reference sequence). The CDR3: CASRAQNIQYF. Full variable domain (rest looked up from reference TRBV19 and TRBJ2-4): DGGITQSPKYLFRKEGQNVTLSCEQNLNHDAMYWYRQDPGQGLRLIYYSQIVNDFQKGDIAEGYSVSREKKESFPLTVTSAQKNPTAFYLCASRAQNIQYFGAGTRLSVL.

This chain connects TRBV7-2 to TRBJ2-7; TCRdb picks TRBD2, but there is no DNA to check that call. Germline assignment: CDR1 SGHTA and CDR2 FQGNSA. The CDR3 sequence is 15 residues long. The CDR3 reads CASSFWPSGTYEQYF.

The chain uses TRBV20-1 and TRBJ1-1; the D gene TCRdb calls, TRBD1, cannot be checked with no DNA. This CDR3 region has 11 residues. Germline CDR1 and CDR2: DFQATT and SNEGSKA (reference sequence). The CDR3 protein is CSAPGQLEAFF.